The sequence of this TCR beta chain was determined in a study of T cells after yellow fever vaccination. Study-level background: SMART-Seq v4 Ultra Low Input served to prepare low-cell-number fractions.

Study findings and constraints: A small proportion of clonotypes was detected in both the CD4 and CD8 compartments. Although the secondary response was weaker, it peaked faster, at day 5 versus 15. Any FACS-sorted repertoire could hold abundant clonotypes that contaminate it from the bulk population.

This clonotype was seen more than once but under ten times. Its antigen remains unidentified. Using its own MiXCR run on the 5' RACE reads, TCRdb lists one record per CDR3 protein. The table lists under 300,000 distinct CDR3 sequences, over 10% of them singletons, with roughly 0.5% in the top ten. There are 15 residues in the CDR3. The germline V and J ends were trimmed by 3 bases and 0 bases, with 9 bases remaining between them. Germline CDR1 is SGHTA and CDR2 is FQGNSA. The sequence came from a man younger than 45 who received the YFV17D yellow fever vaccine. The sample consisted of CD4+ T cells sorted from PBMCs, taken 45 days after the yellow fever booster vaccination. The chain employs TRBV7-2 and TRBJ1-5; D might be TRBD1 (6 bases). The CDR3 is CASSFGGLSNQPQHF. The CDR3 DNA reads as TGTGCCAGCAGCTTCGGGGGGCTTAGCAATCAGCCCCAGCATTTT.